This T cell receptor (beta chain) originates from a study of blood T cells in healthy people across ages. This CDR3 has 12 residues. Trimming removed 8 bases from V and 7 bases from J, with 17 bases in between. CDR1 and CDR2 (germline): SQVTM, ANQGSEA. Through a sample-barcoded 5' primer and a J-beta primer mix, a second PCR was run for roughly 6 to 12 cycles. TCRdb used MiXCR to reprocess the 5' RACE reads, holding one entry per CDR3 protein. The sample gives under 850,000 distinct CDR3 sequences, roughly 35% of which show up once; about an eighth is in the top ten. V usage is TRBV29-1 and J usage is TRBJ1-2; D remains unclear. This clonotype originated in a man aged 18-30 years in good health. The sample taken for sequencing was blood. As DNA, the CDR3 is TGCAGCTCCGGAGGGCGGGTGGGTGGCTACACCTTC. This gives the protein CSSGGRVGGYTF.